Described below is a single T cell receptor beta chain sequence and its context. No antigen is known for it. Over several immunoSEQ plates, each subset's genomic DNA was distributed in even portions. Some clones are missing from TCRdb's copy, which holds only in-frame ones; the method was immunoSEQ multiplex PCR. The table records some 1.5 million clones, 98% of them present only once. V shed 8 bases and J 3 bases; nucleotides not matched to a gene: 22. The CDR3 is 18 amino acids. Germline CDR1 reads SQVTM; CDR2 reads ANQGSEA. This sample is drawn from a study of shared clonotypes between healthy human individuals. Study context: Per donor, CD8 memory used one plate, CD8 naive used two, CD4 memory used three and CD4 naive used three. Regarding the study as a whole: Since donors were few, the genetic and exposure-history diversity represented was limited.

Sequenced material: naive CD4+ T cells sorted from blood. Subset defined: CD45RA+ positively selected. The TCR was taken from a man aged 25 to 45 in good health. The chain has TRBV29-1 and TRBJ2-1; the match to TRBD2 covers 7 bases. CDR3 DNA sequence: TGCAGCCCACTGTGCCCCGGGGAGGGAGCGGTCGGCTACAATGAGCAGTTCTTC. As protein: CSPLCPGEGAVGYNEQFF.